This entry lists 25 T cell receptor beta chains sequenced from one sample in a study of Ad26.COV2.S vaccination and SARS-CoV-2 variants. The table came from immunoSEQ multiplex PCR; TCRdb's copy has only in-frame clones and leaves some out. Of roughly 700,000 clones in the sample, around 90% are singletons; the top ten hold approximately 1.5%. Treatment meaning: over 15 received Ad26.COV2.S at low or high dose, single or two shots; several received placebo; per-sample allocation not given. Material that was analyzed had been drawn on day 63 after the first vaccine or placebo injection. Sequenced here: peripheral blood, sampled in a trial of Ad26.COV2.S vaccine versus placebo. These receptors were collected from a person aged 18-60 years who received the Ad26.COV2.S COVID-19 vaccine or a placebo.

The rearrangement joins TRBV2 to TRBJ1-2, with D tentatively TRBD1 (6 bases). Between the trimmed V and J ends, which lost 5 bases and 4 bases, there was a span of 11 bases. The germline V gene has CDR1 SNHLY and CDR2 FYNNEI. The CDR3 runs to 13 residues. DNA of the CDR3: TGTGCCAGCAGTCAAGGGGGAGCCTATGGCTACACCTTC. This sequence encodes CASSQGGAYGYTF.

V gene TRBV6-6 combines with J gene TRBJ1-6, with D perhaps matching TRBD1 (5 bases). Trimming removed 5 bases from V and 8 bases from J, with 13 bases in between. The CDR3 has 14 amino acids. Per the germline V gene, CDR1 is MNHNY and CDR2 is SVGAGI (reference sequence). The CDR3 nucleotides read TGTGCCAGCAGTCGACAGATTCTCGATTCACCCCTCCACTTT. Its translation is CASSRQILDSPLHF.

As regards this clone: This specimen includes other DNA sequences encoding the same CDR3. The chain links TRBV18 to TRBJ2-3; D remains ambiguous. Trimming left V 2 bases short and J 0 bases short, with 3 bases between. Germline CDR1 is KGHSH and CDR2 is LQKENI. The length of the CDR3 is 13 residues. CDR3 bases: TGTGCCAGCTCACCAACTAGCACAGATACGCAGTATTTT. This gives the protein CASSPTSTDTQYF.

The V call is TRBV30, the J call TRBJ1-2, with D unresolved. V was cut by 4 bases and J by 5 bases, with 8 bases left in between. Germline V gene data show CDR1 as GTSNPN and CDR2 as SVGIG (reference sequence). This CDR3 comprises 11 residues. CDR3 in amino acids: CAWTWRYGYTF. CDR3 nucleotides: TGTGCCTGGACCTGGAGGTATGGCTACACCTTC.

This clone has just a few counts. The junction and the germline gene differ at one end; a read error may be behind it. The chain carries TRBV6-5 and TRBJ2-7; TRBD1 aligns across 8 bases. Germline V gene data show CDR1 as MNHEY and CDR2 as SVGAGI. There are 15 residues in the CDR3. CDR3 nucleotides: TGTGCCAGCAGTAACTCCCGGGACAGGAACTACGAGCAGTACTTC. The encoded protein is CASSNSRDRNYEQYF.

This chain connects TRBV11-2 to TRBJ2-7, with 7 bases that match TRBD1. This CDR3 comprises 15 residues. The junction had 8 bases not matched to a gene; V was cut back by 6 bases and J by 0 bases. From germline, CDR1 is SGHAT and CDR2 FQNNGV. CDR3 loop: CASSWTGESSYEQYF. CDR3 bases: TGTGCCAGCAGTTGGACAGGCGAGAGCTCCTACGAGCAGTACTTC.

The sample holds one count of this clone. J is TRBJ2-1 and V is TRBV7-2, with 8 nucleotides matching TRBD2. J gave up 10 bases and V 4 bases, and 12 bases lay outside the gene matches. Germline V gene data show CDR1 as SGHTA and CDR2 as FQGNSA. This CDR3 region has 15 residues. The chain's CDR3 is CASSWGGTRIEEQFF. CDR3 bases: TGTGCCAGCAGCTGGGGGGGGACTAGGATCGAAGAGCAGTTCTTC.

This clone has a handful of counts. The CDR3 is CASSLKTQDRGHYGYTF. CDR3 coding DNA: TGTGCCAGCAGCTTAAAAACCCAGGACAGGGGGCACTATGGCTACACCTTC. The chain employs TRBV7-3 and TRBJ1-2; 11 positions agree with TRBD1. V lost 1 base and J lost 3; bases outside the gene matches: 7. Germline CDR1 is SGHTA and CDR2 is FQGTGA. This CDR3 has 17 residues.

This clone has a single count. The V and J genes are TRBV29-1 and TRBJ2-7, with D possibly TRBD1 on 6 matching bases. CDR3 length equals 15 residues. Germline V gives CDR1 SQVTM, CDR2 ANQGSEA. The V gene lost 2 bases and the J gene lost 6 bases, with 20 bases spanning the gap. CDR3 region: CSVEWQQGRGREQYF. The CDR3 DNA follows: TGCAGCGTTGAATGGCAACAGGGACGGGGTCGCGAGCAGTACTTC.

The chain couples TRBV19 to TRBJ1-4; no clear D gene. Trimming stripped 3 bases from V and 4 bases from J, with 9 bases between. The CDR3 covers 14 residues. Per the germline V gene, CDR1 is LNHDA and CDR2 is SQIVND (reference sequence). Here the CDR3 DNA reads TGTGCCAGTAGTATTGGTCCCAGTAATGAAAAACTGTTTTTT. It specifies CASSIGPSNEKLFF.

The chain joins TRBV10-3 to TRBJ1-2; tentatively, D is TRBD1 (5 bases). This CDR3 is 13 amino acids long. Germline lookup yields CDR1 ENHRY and CDR2 SYGVKD. Trimming left V 7 bases short and J 4 bases short, with 13 bases between. CDR3 in amino acids: CAITGQQLYGYTF. Written as DNA, the CDR3 is TGTGCCATCACAGGGCAGCAGCTCTATGGCTACACCTTC.

The J gene is TRBJ1-5, the V gene TRBV5-8, with D hard to call. Trimming cost V 4 bases and J 2 bases, with 13 bases left between them. The CDR3 contains 15 residues. Germline V gives CDR1 SGHTS, CDR2 YDEGEE. In DNA, the CDR3 is TGTGCCAGCAGCCCCGAAGTTAACGGCAATCAGCCCCAGCATTTT. Translated: CASSPEVNGNQPQHF.

This rearrangement joins TRBV19 to TRBJ2-6; D is perhaps TRBD1 (6 bases). Germline V gene sequence: CDR1 LNHDA, CDR2 SQIVND (reference sequence). Trimming shortened V by 4 bases and J by 1 base, and 17 bases separated the two germline ends. The CDR3 has 18 residues. CDR3 sequence reads: CASSSAWTARSGANVLTF. The CDR3 nucleotides are TGTGCCAGTAGTAGCGCATGGACAGCTAGATCTGGGGCCAACGTCCTGACTTTC.

This chain uses TRBV10-2 with TRBJ2-7, with D maybe TRBD2 (6 bases). V was trimmed by 1 base and J by 3 bases, leaving 10 bases between them. This CDR3 region has 14 residues. Per germline, CDR1 WSHSY and CDR2 SAAADI. The CDR3 DNA reads TGCGCCAGCAGTGAGTTTGGGGGGAACTACGAGCAGTACTTC. It yields the protein CASSEFGGNYEQYF.

The CDR3 DNA reads as TGTGCCAGTAGTAATGACGGGGTCTACGAGCAGTACTTC. This encodes CASSNDGVYEQYF. V is TRBV19 and J is TRBJ2-7; D may be TRBD2 (5 bases). The CDR3 consists of 13 residues. Looked up from germline, CDR1 is LNHDA and CDR2 is SQIVND (reference sequence). Trimming removed 4 bases at V and 3 bases at J, with 10 bases between.

This chain links TRBV30 with TRBJ1-5, with unresolved D. With 3 bases removed from V and 1 base from J, the gap between germline ends came to 10 bases. The CDR3 sequence is 14 residues long. Germline V gene lookup returns CDR1 GTSNPN and CDR2 SVGIG (reference sequence). DNA for the CDR3: TGTGCCTGGAGCGGAGTCAACAGCAATCAGCCCCAGCATTTT. Translation: CAWSGVNSNQPQHF.

The chain carries TRBV6-5 and TRBJ2-7; 11 nucleotides line up with TRBD2. The CDR3 spans 15 residues. J was trimmed by 0 bases and V by 4 bases; bases with no gene match: 2. CDR1 is MNHEY and CDR2 is SVGAGI in the germline V gene. The CDR3 region has the DNA TGTGCCAGCAGTTCCGGGACTAGCGGCTCCTACGAGCAGTACTTC. It yields the protein CASSSGTSGSYEQYF.

J is TRBJ1-4 and V is TRBV30; a possible D gene is TRBD1 (5 bases). The CDR3 consists of 15 residues. V was clipped by 4 bases and J by 1 base, with 13 bases between them. Looked up from germline, CDR1 is GTSNPN and CDR2 is SVGIG (reference sequence). The CDR3 loop is CAWTGTPGTNEKLFF. DNA of the CDR3: TGTGCCTGGACTGGGACTCCGGGAACTAATGAAAAACTGTTTTTT.

This clone has only a few counts. The chain employs TRBV7-2 and TRBJ1-6; D not certain. V was pared by 2 bases and J by 6 bases, with 2 bases between. Looked up from germline, CDR1 is SGHTA and CDR2 is FQGNSA. This CDR3 contains 12 residues. Here the CDR3 DNA reads TGTGCCAGCAGCTTATTTAATTCACCCCTCCACTTT. Its protein is CASSLFNSPLHF.

This chain uses TRBV6-5 with TRBJ1-2, with a tentative D call TRBD1 (5 bases). Between the trimmed V and J ends, which lost 2 bases and 7 bases, there was a span of 11 bases. The V gene's germline CDR1 is MNHEY and CDR2 SVGAGI. The CDR3 has 13 residues. The CDR3 region is CASSYGQGRGYTF. Here the CDR3 DNA reads TGTGCCAGCAGTTACGGCCAGGGACGTGGCTACACCTTC.

The chain employs TRBV19 and TRBJ1-2, with D hard to call. Looked up from germline, CDR1 is LNHDA and CDR2 is SQIVND (reference sequence). CDR3 length: 13 amino acids. The germline V and J ends were trimmed by 0 bases and 2 bases, with 4 bases remaining between them. CDR3 loop: CASSIEANYGYTF. The CDR3, as DNA: TGTGCCAGTAGTATAGAGGCCAACTATGGCTACACCTTC.

The chain combines TRBV19 with TRBJ1-5; D is unresolved. There are 15 residues in the CDR3. V was cut by 7 bases and J by 3 bases, with 16 bases left in between. The germline gives CDR1 LNHDA, CDR2 SQIVND (reference sequence). CDR3 DNA: TGTGCCAGTACCCTGACATCCCGGGCCAATCAGCCCCAGCATTTT. This encodes CASTLTSRANQPQHF.

V and J are TRBV27 and TRBJ1-4; D remains unclear. The germline gives CDR1 MNHEY, CDR2 SMNVEV (reference sequence). There are 13 residues in the CDR3. Trimming stripped 5 bases from V and 11 bases from J, with 15 bases between. The CDR3 protein is CASSLEDGSKLFF. CDR3 sequence (DNA): TGTGCCAGCAGTCTCGAGGATGGGAGTAAACTGTTTTTT.

The chain joins TRBV7-8 to TRBJ1-3; D is possibly TRBD1 (5 bases). Germline values: CDR1 SGHVS, CDR2 FQNEAQ. The V gene lost 6 bases and the J gene lost 4 bases, with 10 bases spanning the gap. There are 13 residues in the CDR3. Written as DNA, the CDR3 is TGTGCCAGCAGACCGCAGGGCGGAAACACCATATATTTT. This codes for CASRPQGGNTIYF.

V is TRBV7-9 and J is TRBJ1-2; no definite D call. This CDR3 comprises 12 residues. The germline V gene has CDR1 SEHNR and CDR2 FQNEAQ (reference sequence). V was shortened by 2 bases and J by 8 bases, with 9 bases between the two germline ends. CDR3 sequence reads: CASSLPRRGYTF. CDR3 nucleotide sequence: TGTGCCAGCAGCTTACCACGGAGGGGCTACACCTTC.